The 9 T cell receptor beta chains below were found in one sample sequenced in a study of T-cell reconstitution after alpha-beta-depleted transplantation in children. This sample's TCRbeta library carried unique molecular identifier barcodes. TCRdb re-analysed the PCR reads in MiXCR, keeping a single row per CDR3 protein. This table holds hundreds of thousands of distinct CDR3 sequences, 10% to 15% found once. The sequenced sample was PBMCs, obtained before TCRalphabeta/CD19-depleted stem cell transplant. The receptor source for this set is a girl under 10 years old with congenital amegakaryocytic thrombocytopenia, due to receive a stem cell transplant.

The chain's CDR3 is CASSFGRMNTEAFF. In nucleotides, the CDR3 is TGTGCCAGCAGTTTTGGGCGGATGAACACTGAAGCTTTCTTT. V gene TRBV12-3 or TRBV12-4 combines with J gene TRBJ1-1; D not certain. V shed 3 bases and J shed 0 bases, with 8 bases lying between them. The CDR3 consists of 14 residues.

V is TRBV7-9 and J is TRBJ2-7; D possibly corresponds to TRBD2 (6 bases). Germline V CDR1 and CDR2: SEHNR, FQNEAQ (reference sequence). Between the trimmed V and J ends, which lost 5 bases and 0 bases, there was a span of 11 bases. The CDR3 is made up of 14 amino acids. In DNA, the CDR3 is TGTGCCAGCAGCACGGGACTCTTCTCCTACGAGCAGTACTTC. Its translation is CASSTGLFSYEQYF.

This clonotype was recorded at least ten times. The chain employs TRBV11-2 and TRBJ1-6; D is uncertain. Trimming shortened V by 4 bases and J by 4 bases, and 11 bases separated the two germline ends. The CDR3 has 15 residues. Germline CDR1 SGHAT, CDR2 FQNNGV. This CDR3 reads CASSSGETYNSPLHF. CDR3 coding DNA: TGTGCCAGCAGCTCCGGCGAGACGTATAATTCACCCCTCCACTTT.

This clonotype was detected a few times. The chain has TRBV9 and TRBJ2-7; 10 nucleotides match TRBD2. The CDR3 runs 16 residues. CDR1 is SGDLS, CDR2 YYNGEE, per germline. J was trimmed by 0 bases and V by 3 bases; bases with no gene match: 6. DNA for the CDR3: TGTGCCAGCAGCGAGAGACTAGCGGGTAGCTCCTACGAGCAGTACTTC. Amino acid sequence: CASSERLAGSSYEQYF.

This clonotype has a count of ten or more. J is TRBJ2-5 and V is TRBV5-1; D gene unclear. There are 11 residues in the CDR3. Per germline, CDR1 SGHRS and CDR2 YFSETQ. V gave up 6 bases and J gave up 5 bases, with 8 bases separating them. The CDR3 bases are TGCGCCAGCAATCTCCAGGAGACCCAGTACTTC. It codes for CASNLQETQYF.

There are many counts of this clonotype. CDR3 residues: CASSEGTNNEQFF. CDR3 in DNA: TGTGCCAGTAGCGAAGGGACCAACAATGAGCAGTTCTTC. The chain combines TRBV19 with TRBJ2-1; TRBD1 or TRBD2 may be the D gene (5 bases each). The CDR3 contains 13 residues. Germline CDR1 is LNHDA and CDR2 is SQIVND (reference sequence). With 6 bases removed from V and 5 bases from J, the gap between germline ends came to 11 bases.

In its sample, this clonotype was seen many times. Here the CDR3 reads CSVVLSEGYTF. The DNA of the CDR3 is TGCAGCGTTGTCTTATCGGAGGGCTACACCTTC. The chain joins TRBV29-1 to TRBJ1-2; D unclear. Looked up from germline, CDR1 is SQVTM and CDR2 is ANQGSEA. This CDR3 has 11 residues. The ends were cut back, 4 bases at V and 8 bases at J, with 11 bases in the middle. Together with reference TRBV29-1 and TRBJ1-2, the CDR3 gives the full variable domain: SAVISQKPSRDICQRGTSLTIQCQVDSQVTMMFWYRQQPGQSLTLIATANQGSEATYESGFVIDKFPISRPNLTFSTLTVSNMSPEDSSIYLCSVVLSEGYTFGSGTRLTVV.

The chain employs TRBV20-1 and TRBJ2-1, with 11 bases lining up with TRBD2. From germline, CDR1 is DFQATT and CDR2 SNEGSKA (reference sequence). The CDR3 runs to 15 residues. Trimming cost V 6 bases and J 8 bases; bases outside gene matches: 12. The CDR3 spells CSADFFSGRVHEQFF. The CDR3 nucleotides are TGCAGTGCGGACTTCTTTAGCGGGAGGGTTCATGAGCAGTTCTTC.

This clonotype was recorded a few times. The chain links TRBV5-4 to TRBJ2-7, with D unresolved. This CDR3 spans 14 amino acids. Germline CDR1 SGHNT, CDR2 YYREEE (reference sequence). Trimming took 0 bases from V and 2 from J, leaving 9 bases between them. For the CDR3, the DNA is TGTGCCAGCAGCTTGGGGATTTTAGCCTACGAGCAGTACTTC. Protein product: CASSLGILAYEQYF.